Sequencing of this TCR beta chain was carried out in a study of T cell responses to AZD1222 COVID-19 vaccine. Whole-study results and caveats: Clonal diversity may have been underestimated, and the donors were mostly white British, with more females than males.

The method was immunoSEQ multiplex PCR; TCRdb's version includes in-frame clones alone and lacks a portion of them. The table includes some 120,000 clones, 94% detected once. The V and J ends lost 6 bases and 10 bases, in that order; junction bases with no gene match: 5. CDR3 length: 12 amino acids. Germline V gene sequence: CDR1 SEHNR, CDR2 FQNEAQ (reference sequence). Comment on this clone: No antigen is known for it.

The clonotype was recovered from an adult in good health. The chain recombines TRBV7-9 with TRBJ2-1; 8 bases align to TRBD2. Sequenced here: peripheral blood, sampled on day 0 of AZD1222 vaccination. This CDR3 is CASRSGLVEQFF. In DNA, the CDR3 is TGTGCCAGCAGATCGGGACTAGTCGAGCAGTTCTTC.